These 8 T cell receptor beta chains originate from one sample sequenced in a study of spatial heterogeneity in lung cancer. Indicated time point: sample taken at primary tumor resection. TCRdb called the 5' RACE reads again in MiXCR, with one record for every CDR3 protein. The sample contains some 38,000 distinct CDR3 sequences, around 3.1% of which appear only once. Here the sequenced sample was normal lung tissue next to the tumor, taken at surgery. These receptors were obtained from a male donor with early-stage non-small cell lung cancer.

This clonotype has a count of ten or more. The rearrangement uses TRBV7-2 and TRBJ1-4; D gene ambiguous. CDR1 is SGHTA, CDR2 FQGNSA, per germline. The ends were cut back, 1 base at V and 2 bases at J, with 11 bases in the middle. There are 16 residues in the CDR3. CDR3 sequence (DNA): TGTGCCAGCAGCTTAGGAGTATCGGGGACTAATGAAAAACTGTTTTTT. It is translated as CASSLGVSGTNEKLFF.

This clonotype was observed at least ten times. The genes are TRBV20-1 and TRBJ1-6; 7 nucleotides align to TRBD1. This CDR3 spans 14 amino acids. The junction had 8 bases not matched to a gene; V was cut back by 5 bases and J by 7 bases. Germline V lookup: CDR1 DFQATT, CDR2 SNEGSKA (reference sequence). Here the CDR3 reads CSALDRTGNSPLHF. Here the CDR3 DNA reads TGCAGTGCTCTGGACAGGACGGGAAATTCACCCCTCCACTTT.

This clonotype was detected only a few times. The chain joins TRBV25-1 to TRBJ2-7; 10 bases are shared with TRBD1. The CDR3 is 14 amino acids. The V gene's germline CDR1 is MGHDK and CDR2 SYGVNS. After removal of 1 base from V and 6 bases from J, the junction contained 3 bases not matched to a gene. The CDR3 nucleotides read TGTGCCAGCAGTGAATCGGGACAGGGGTTCGAGCAGTACTTC. Amino acids: CASSESGQGFEQYF.

This clonotype appeared many times. This chain connects TRBV7-3 to TRBJ2-1; a weak D match, TRBD1 (6 bases). V dropped 1 base and J dropped 7 bases, with 11 bases sitting between them. The CDR3 loop spans 14 amino acids. Germline V gene lookup returns CDR1 SGHTA and CDR2 FQGTGA. CDR3 loop: CASSLNPRGNEQFF. DNA for the CDR3: TGTGCCAGCAGCTTAAATCCTAGGGGGAATGAGCAGTTCTTC.

This clonotype was seen a handful of times. V gene TRBV4-1 combines with J gene TRBJ1-2; a weak D match, TRBD1 (5 bases). This CDR3 is 14 amino acids long. The germline CDR1 and CDR2 sequences are MGHRA and YSYEKL. Between the trimmed V and J ends, which lost 6 bases and 6 bases, there was a span of 17 bases. The CDR3 is CASSQGGISDGYTF. CDR3 nucleotides: TGCGCCAGCAGTCAGGGAGGGATCAGCGATGGCTACACCTTC.

Comment on this clonotype: A read error may explain this, as a much larger clone is one base away. The rearrangement joins TRBV6-6 to TRBJ2-3, with D unclear. CDR3 length: 13 residues. Germline loops: CDR1 MNHNY, CDR2 SVGAGI (reference sequence). The CDR3, as DNA: TGTGCCAGCAGATACTCCGAGGCAGATACGCAGTATTTT. It translates to CASRYSEADTQYF.

This clonotype came up many times. The chain carries TRBV28 and TRBJ2-7, with 7 positions matching TRBD2. The germline V gene has CDR1 MDHEN and CDR2 SYDVKM. This CDR3 region has 12 residues. The V and J ends lost 7 bases and 3 bases, in that order; junction bases with no gene match: 3. This CDR3 is CASTRGNYEQYF. The CDR3 coding sequence is TGTGCCAGCACGCGGGGGAACTACGAGCAGTACTTC. Using reference TRBV28 and TRBJ2-7 for the parts outside the CDR3, the full variable domain is DVKVTQSSRYLVKRTGEKVFLECVQDMDHENMFWYRQDPGLGLRLIYFSYDVKMKEKGDIPEGYSVSREKKERFSLILESASTNQTSMYLCASTRGNYEQYFGPGTRLTVT.

This clonotype was seen repeatedly, ten times or more. The chain carries TRBV4-3 and TRBJ1-4; possibly TRBD1 for D (5 bases). The V gene lost 1 base and the J gene lost 3 bases, with 18 bases spanning the gap. CDR1 LGHNA and CDR2 YSLEER come from the germline V gene. CDR3 length: 18 amino acids. CDR3 DNA: TGCGCCAGCAGCCAAGCGATGGCAGGGCTTGATTCTAATGAAAAACTGTTTTTT. Protein sequence: CASSQAMAGLDSNEKLFF.